The subject of this entry is one TCR beta chain. CDR3 length: 12 amino acids. V was pared by 8 bases and J by 2 bases, with 1 base of the junction left unmatched. Original processing methods: Estimates of nucleated cell counts were drawn from the amplification of reference gene primers. Assay used: immunoSEQ multiplex PCR; TCRdb lists only in-frame clones, some missing. That table supplies the V and J calls and clone size; D and trimming were determined from the DNA. The sample has about 70,000 clones, 65% to 80% seen once. The source of the sample is a study of blood T cell repertoires in COVID-19. Study-level background: Acute-phase and convalescent COVID-19 samples originated in the United States, Italy and Spain.

Sequencing input: peripheral blood. This chain links TRBV12-3 or TRBV12-4 with TRBJ2-5; 8 bases map to TRBD1. The receptor was derived from an elderly woman with active or convalescent COVID-19. CDR3 region: CASQGAQETQYF. CDR3 coding DNA: TGTGCCAGCCAGGGGGCTCAAGAGACCCAGTACTTC.